Each of the 20 T cell receptor beta chains below was sequenced from the same sample in a study of T cell responses to AZD1222 COVID-19 vaccine. The protocol was immunoSEQ multiplex PCR, while the TCRdb copy is restricted to in-frame clones and leaves out a portion. The repertoire holds some 120,000 clones, with around 90% as singletons. Sequences were derived from peripheral blood, sampled on day 0 of AZD1222 vaccination. These receptors came from an adult in good health.

The chain is built from TRBV5-4 and TRBJ2-2; 9 bases fit TRBD2. Per germline, CDR1 SGHNT and CDR2 YYREEE (reference sequence). V gave up 4 bases and J gave up 0 bases; unmatched junction bases: 10. The CDR3 is made up of 18 amino acids. CDR3 sequence: CASSAPGLAVSNTGELFF. The CDR3 DNA reads as TGTGCCAGCAGCGCCCCGGGACTAGCTGTATCGAACACCGGGGAGCTGTTTTTT. The entire variable domain, with the rest obtained from reference TRBV5-4 and TRBJ2-2, is as follows: ETGVTQSPTHLIKTRGQQVTLRCSSQSGHNTVSWYQQALGQGPQFIFQYYREEENGRGNFPPRFSGLQFPNYSSELNVNALELDDSALYLCASSAPGLAVSNTGELFFGEGSRLTVL.

The DNA of the CDR3 is TGTGCCAGCAGTGCACAGGGCCGCAACGAGCAGTACTTC. Translating it yields CASSAQGRNEQYF. J is TRBJ2-7 and V is TRBV2; TRBD1 is a possible D gene (6 bases). V lost 4 bases to trimming and J lost 5 bases, with 12 bases between them. Per the germline V gene, CDR1 is SNHLY and CDR2 is FYNNEI. This CDR3 region has 13 residues.

The gene calls are TRBV9 and TRBJ2-1; 11 nucleotides align to TRBD1. V was clipped by 0 bases and J by 14 bases; unmatched bases: 1. This CDR3 is built from 12 residues. Germline lookup yields CDR1 SGDLS and CDR2 YYNGEE. CDR3 amino acids: CASSVGDRGKFF. For the CDR3, the DNA is TGTGCCAGCAGCGTAGGGGACAGGGGGAAGTTCTTC.

This chain connects TRBV2 to TRBJ2-1; 7 bases match TRBD2. J lost 10 bases, V lost 8 bases, and 2 bases had no gene match. The CDR3 length is 10 residues. In germline, CDR1 is SNHLY, CDR2 FYNNEI. DNA for the CDR3: TGTGCCAGCGGGGGAGGGGAGCAGTTCTTC. Protein: CASGGGEQFF.

The V call is TRBV7-3, the J call TRBJ2-1; TRBD1 matches 7 bases. The CDR3 is 14 residues long. The germline gives CDR1 SGHTA, CDR2 FQGTGA. V was clipped by 10 bases and J by 4 bases; unmatched bases: 10. CDR3 in amino acids: CATSTGPEYNEQFF. Here the CDR3 DNA reads TGTGCCACCTCGACAGGGCCGGAGTACAATGAGCAGTTCTTC.

This sequence joins TRBV7-2 and TRBJ1-4, with D perhaps TRBD1 (5 bases). CDR1 and CDR2 (germline): SGHTA, FQGNSA. V was cut by 1 base and J by 8 bases, with 14 bases left in between. The length of the CDR3 is 15 residues. CDR3 nucleotide sequence: TGTGCCAGCAGCTTAGTCATGGAGGGGATGGAAAAACTGTTTTTT. Its protein product is CASSLVMEGMEKLFF.

The chain has TRBV9 and TRBJ2-5, with TRBD2 identical over 10 bases. V was clipped by 4 bases and J by 4 bases; unmatched bases: 10. Germline loops: CDR1 SGDLS, CDR2 YYNGEE. The CDR3 spans 16 residues. The CDR3 nucleotides read TGTGCCAGCAGCCCGAGACGGCTAGCGGGAGTAGAGACCCAGTACTTC. It translates to CASSPRRLAGVETQYF.

The rearrangement links TRBV7-9 to TRBJ2-1; the D is unclear. Per germline, CDR1 SEHNR and CDR2 FQNEAQ (reference sequence). The CDR3 loop spans 13 amino acids. The V and J ends lost 2 bases and 4 bases respectively, with 6 bases between them. This chain's CDR3 is CASSLSQYNEQFF. CDR3 nucleotide sequence: TGTGCCAGCAGCTTATCCCAGTACAATGAGCAGTTCTTC.

The chain uses TRBV21-1 and TRBJ2-1; the D call of TRBD2 is as the table states it, not checked on the DNA. TRBV21-1 is deemed a pseudogene. This CDR3 is 16 amino acids long. CDR3 in amino acids: CASSKGASGSYNEQFF. CDR3 in DNA: TGTGCCAGCAGCAAAGGGGCTAGCGGATCCTACAATGAGCAGTTCTTC.

Details on this clone: Other nucleotide sequences from this sample produce the same CDR3. V is TRBV5-1 and J is TRBJ1-5; 8 bases match TRBD1. CDR1 is SGHRS and CDR2 is YFSETQ in the germline V gene. Trimming removed 2 bases from V and 3 bases from J; junction bases left unmatched: 4. CDR3 length: 15 amino acids. The CDR3 spells CASSLGQGANQPQHF. The CDR3 DNA sequence: TGCGCCAGCAGCTTAGGACAGGGTGCCAATCAGCCCCAGCATTTT.

J is TRBJ1-2 and V is TRBV7-9; 7 positions match TRBD1. V shed 0 bases and J 4 bases; nucleotides not matched to a gene: 2. The germline V gene encodes CDR1 SEHNR and CDR2 FQNEAQ (reference sequence). CDR3 length equals 14 residues. The CDR3 spells CASSLAGGLYGYTF. In DNA, the CDR3 is TGTGCCAGCAGCTTAGCAGGGGGCCTCTATGGCTACACCTTC. Full variable domain (remainder filled in from reference TRBV7-9 and TRBJ1-2): DTGVSQNPRHKITKRGQNVTFRCDPISEHNRLYWYRQTLGQGPEFLTYFQNEAQLEKSRLLSDRFSAERPKGSFSTLEIQRTEQGDSAMYLCASSLAGGLYGYTFGSGTRLTVV.

The chain joins TRBV5-6 to TRBJ2-7, with a possible D match to TRBD1 (5 bases). This CDR3 region has 15 residues. The V end was cut by 2 bases, the J end by 3 bases, with 15 bases between. In germline, CDR1 is SGHDT, CDR2 YYEEEE. CDR3 protein: CASSLGALEVYEQYF. The CDR3 DNA reads as TGTGCCAGCAGCTTAGGGGCCCTCGAGGTCTACGAGCAGTACTTC.

CDR3 in DNA: TGCAGCGTTCCGCCAAGCGGGAGTATTGGTGAGCAGTTCTTC. Translation gives CSVPPSGSIGEQFF. The chain combines TRBV29-1 with TRBJ2-1; 8 bases match TRBD2. V shed 5 bases and J 9 bases; nucleotides not matched to a gene: 12. CDR3 length equals 14 residues. Germline-derived CDR1 and CDR2 are SQVTM and ANQGSEA.

The chain employs TRBV4-1 and TRBJ1-5; no firm D call. From germline, CDR1 is MGHRA and CDR2 YSYEKL. CDR3 length equals 15 residues. V lost 2 bases, J lost 0 bases, and 8 bases lay in between. For the CDR3, the DNA is TGCGCCAGCAGCCAATTCCATACTAGCAATCAGCCCCAGCATTTT. This codes for CASSQFHTSNQPQHF.

This chain uses TRBV15 with TRBJ1-5; D is uncertain. V dropped 5 bases and J dropped 7 bases, with 15 bases sitting between them. This CDR3 spans 14 amino acids. Germline lookup yields CDR1 LNHNV and CDR2 YYDKDF (reference sequence). The CDR3 here is CATSETSARQPQHF. CDR3 nucleotide sequence: TGTGCCACCAGCGAAACGAGCGCCAGGCAGCCCCAGCATTTT.

The rearrangement joins TRBV7-3 to TRBJ1-6, with 8 bases lining up with TRBD1. Looked up from germline, CDR1 is SGHTA and CDR2 is FQGTGA. After removal of 4 bases from V and 10 bases from J, the junction contained 3 bases not matched to a gene. The CDR3 is made up of 13 amino acids. CDR3 protein: CASSSDRASPLHF. CDR3 sequence (DNA): TGTGCCAGCAGCTCGGACAGGGCCTCACCCCTCCACTTT.

The V and J genes are TRBV9 and TRBJ2-7; D is possibly TRBD2 (5 bases). Germline CDR1 is SGDLS and CDR2 is YYNGEE. This CDR3 comprises 15 residues. V lost 0 bases to trimming and J lost 0 bases, with 10 bases between them. CDR3 sequence (DNA): TGTGCCAGCAGCGTAGCGACTGGGAGCTCCTACGAGCAGTACTTC. It is translated as CASSVATGSSYEQYF.

In DNA, the CDR3 is TGTGCCAGCAGCTTTTTTGGGGCTGGTGGCGGGGAGCTGTTTTTT. Encoded protein: CASSFFGAGGGELFF. The chain couples TRBV7-8 to TRBJ2-2; tentatively, D is TRBD1 (5 bases). The ends were cut back, 3 bases at V and 7 bases at J, with 15 bases in the middle. Germline V gene lookup returns CDR1 SGHVS and CDR2 FQNEAQ. This CDR3 is 15 amino acids long.

The genes are TRBV27 and TRBJ1-5; the D is unclear. V lost 5 bases, J lost 3 bases, and 14 bases lay in between. CDR1 and CDR2 from the germline V gene are MNHEY and SMNVEV (reference sequence). The CDR3 loop spans 15 amino acids. The CDR3 DNA is TGTGCCAGCAGTCGGGGTTACGGCGCCAATCAGCCCCAGCATTTT. This sequence encodes CASSRGYGANQPQHF.

This clone was seen only a few times. In the same sample, other DNA sequences code for this CDR3. The J gene is TRBJ2-7, the V gene TRBV2; 8 bases align to TRBD1. Losses at the gene ends were 8 bases for V and 4 bases for J; bases not matched to a gene: 10. CDR1 is SNHLY, CDR2 FYNNEI, per germline. The CDR3 extends over 14 amino acids. The CDR3 protein is CASRVQGAGYEQYF. The CDR3 nucleotides read TGTGCCAGCCGGGTCCAGGGGGCTGGGTACGAGCAGTACTTC.